Listed below are T cell receptor beta chains from one sample, sequenced in a study of blood T cells in healthy people across ages. Each CDR3 protein gets one entry after TCRdb re-called the 5' RACE reads with MiXCR. The top ten hold 7% to 9% of the sample, which has 1.5 million to 2 million distinct CDR3 sequences, 28% seen once. The sequencing sample was made of blood. These receptor sequences come from a woman in her twenties or thirties in good health. Each CDR3 is given with its conserved first and last residue. D genes are given only for firm matches. Clone size appears in some rows only: once, few, many, or a class for an expanded clone.

d_call	clone_size	j_call	v_call	cdr3_nt	cdr3_aa
.	.	TRBJ1-4	TRBV5-1	TGCGCCAGCAGCTTTCGGGGGAGGGAAAATGAAAAACTGTTTTTT	CASSFRGRENEKLFF
.	many	TRBJ1-1	TRBV29-1	TGCAGCGCACTCCACGGGTCACTCACTGAAGCTTTCTTT	CSALHGSLTEAFF
TRBD2	.	TRBJ2-3	TRBV5-1	TGCGCCAGCGTCCGCGGGGGGGAAGATACGCAGTATTTT	CASVRGGEDTQYF
.	.	TRBJ2-3	TRBV29-1	TGCAGCGTTGATCTCCCGGATACGCAGTATTTT	CSVDLPDTQYF
.	few	TRBJ2-3	TRBV6-1	TGTGCCAGCAGAAAAAAAGCCCCCACAGATACGCAGTATTTT	CASRKKAPTDTQYF
.	.	TRBJ2-7	TRBV10-3	TGTGCCACCAGTATCCGGACGGAGCAGTACTTC	CATSIRTEQYF
.	few	TRBJ1-1	TRBV10-3	TGTGCCATCAGTGAGTCGAATGGGGTTGGCACTGAAGCTTTCTTT	CAISESNGVGTEAFF
.	.	TRBJ2-7	TRBV20-1	TGCAGTGCTAGAGCCTCCGTAGCGGCTCCCTACGAGCAGTACTTC	CSARASVAAPYEQYF
.	few	TRBJ1-6	TRBV6-1	TGTGCCAGCAGACTTACAGGGCCCCTCAATTCACCCCTCCACTTT	CASRLTGPLNSPLHF
.	.	TRBJ1-1	TRBV12-3/TRBV12-4	TGTGCCAGCAGTTCGAAGGCCGGGGCTGAAGCTTTCTTT	CASSSKAGAEAFF
TRBD1	many	TRBJ1-5	TRBV6-2/TRBV6-3	TGTGCCAGCACCCGCCCGGGACAGGGTAGTCAGCCCCAGCATTTT	CASTRPGQGSQPQHF
.	few	TRBJ2-1	TRBV12-3/TRBV12-4	TGTGCCAGCAGGCACTTGTGGGGGGCCGGAGAGCAGTTCTTC	CASRHLWGAGEQFF
TRBD2	many	TRBJ2-1	TRBV13	TGTGCCAGCAGACGGACTAGGAATGAGCAGTTCTTC	CASRRTRNEQFF
.	.	TRBJ1-5	TRBV5-1	TGCGCCAGCAGCTTAACCGTCGGGCCCAATCAGCCCCAGCATTTT	CASSLTVGPNQPQHF
.	.	TRBJ2-1	TRBV7-3	TGTGCCAGCAGCTTCATAGACGATGAGCAGTTCTTC	CASSFIDDEQFF
TRBD2	.	TRBJ2-1	TRBV20-1	TGCAGTGCCCCGGGACTAGGGTTGAATGAGCAGTTCTTC	CSAPGLGLNEQFF
.	.	TRBJ1-1	TRBV20-1	TGCAGTGCTAGAGATAGCAGCTTGAACACTGAAGCTTTCTTT	CSARDSSLNTEAFF
.	.	TRBJ2-2	TRBV11-2	TGTGCCAGCAGCAATCTCCACGGGGTGAACACCGGGGAGCTGTTTTTT	CASSNLHGVNTGELFF
.	few	TRBJ2-1	TRBV5-1	TGCGCCAGCAGTCCTAAACAGGTATCCGAATACAATGAGCAGTTCTTC	CASSPKQVSEYNEQFF
.	few	TRBJ2-1	TRBV6-1	TGTGCCAGCAGTAACAGGGTTAGTGAGCAGTTCTTC	CASSNRVSEQFF
.	.	TRBJ1-4	TRBV5-5	TGTGCCAGCTCCGGGCAGCCCGCAACTAATGAAAAACTGTTTTTT	CASSGQPATNEKLFF
.	few	TRBJ1-2	TRBV24-1	TGTGCCACCAGTGATCCCGGTGAGGGGTCGGGCTATGGCTACACCTTC	CATSDPGEGSGYGYTF
.	.	TRBJ1-2	TRBV7-9	TGTGCCAGCAGCCGTGGAGGGGCGCACTATGGCTACACCTTC	CASSRGGAHYGYTF
TRBD2	many	TRBJ2-3	TRBV12-3/TRBV12-4	TGTGCCAGCACCGCGCGGGGGGAGGGGGGTACGCAGTATTTT	CASTARGEGGTQYF
TRBD2	.	TRBJ2-3	TRBV28	TGTGCCAGCTCACCTCCGGGGGGGCCTTTTGCAGATACGCAGTATTTT	CASSPPGGPFADTQYF
.	.	TRBJ1-1	TRBV5-1	TGCGCCAGCAGCAGAAAGGGGCAGGGTATGAACACTGAAGCTTTCTTT	CASSRKGQGMNTEAFF
.	few	TRBJ2-3	TRBV5-1	TGCGCCAGCAGCAGGGCCCAACCGGACACAGATACGCAGTATTTT	CASSRAQPDTDTQYF
.	.	TRBJ2-1	TRBV5-1	TGCGCCAGCAGCTTGGAGCGGGTCCAAGATGAGCAGTTCTTC	CASSLERVQDEQFF
TRBD1	.	TRBJ2-1	TRBV24-1	TGTACCACTCCTGCGGTCGGACAGGGTCCCTACAATGAGCAGTTCTTC	CTTPAVGQGPYNEQFF